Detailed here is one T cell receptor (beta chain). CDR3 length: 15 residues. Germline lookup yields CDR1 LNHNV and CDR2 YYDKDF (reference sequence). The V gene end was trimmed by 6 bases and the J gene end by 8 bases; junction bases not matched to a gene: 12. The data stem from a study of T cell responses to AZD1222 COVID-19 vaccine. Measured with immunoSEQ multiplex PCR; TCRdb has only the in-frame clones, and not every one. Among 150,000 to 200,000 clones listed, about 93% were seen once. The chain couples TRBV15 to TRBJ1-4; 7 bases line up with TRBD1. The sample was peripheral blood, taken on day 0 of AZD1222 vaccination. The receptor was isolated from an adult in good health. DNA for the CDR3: TGTGCCACCAGGCAGGGGGGTCTGATCAGGGAAAAACTGTTTTTT. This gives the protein CATRQGGLIREKLFF. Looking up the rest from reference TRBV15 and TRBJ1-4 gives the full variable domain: DAMVIQNPRYQVTQFGKPVTLSCSQTLNHNVMYWYQQKSSQAPKLLFHYYDKDFNNEADTPDNFQSRRPNTSFCFLDIRSPGLGDTAMYLCATRQGGLIREKLFFGSGTQLSVL.